This entry is about one TCR beta chain. The CDR3 spans 15 residues. Deletions cut 1 base from V and 0 bases from J, with 4 bases between. Beta-chain TCR CDR3 regions were amplified from RNA transcripts. HTBI-primed first-round RT-PCR preceded second-round multiplex PCR. TCRdb fed the multiplex PCR reads into MiXCR, producing one record per CDR3 protein. The sample yields approximately 210,000 distinct CDR3 sequences, roughly 29% seen once. This record belongs to a study of Graves' ophthalmopathy and Graves' hyperthyroidism. The chain carries TRBV12-3 or TRBV12-4 and TRBJ2-6; D uncertain. Sequencing used peripheral blood. This receptor was obtained from a man aged 50 to 60 with Graves' ophthalmopathy. The DNA for the CDR3 is TGTGCCAGCAGTTTAGGGGACTCTGGGGCCAACGTCCTGACTTTC. Translation: CASSLGDSGANVLTF.